These T cell receptor beta chains were read from a single sample in a study of early stage breast cancer tumors. Here immunoSEQ multiplex PCR was the method, and the copy in TCRdb shows in-frame clones only, minus some. The data hold under 75,000 clones, with approximately 80% observed a single time. Specimen: blood. The receptor source for this set is a person aged 25 to 40 with breast cancer. Both conserved end residues are part of each CDR3. Each record gives: D gene, J gene, clone size, V gene, CDR3 protein, CDR3 DNA. The D gene is left open where the match is weak. Clone size is given for some rows only: seen once, a few or many times, or a class if the clone is expanded.

d_call: NA
j_call: TRBJ2-5
clone_size: NA
v_call: TRBV5-1
cdr3_aa: CASSLEGIKETQYF
cdr3_nt: TGCGCCAGCAGCTTGGAGGGAATTAAAGAGACCCAGTACTTC

d_call: NA
j_call: TRBJ1-4
clone_size: NA
v_call: TRBV27
cdr3_aa: CASSLGGATNEKLFF
cdr3_nt: TGTGCCAGCAGCCTTGGGGGGGCAACTAATGAAAAACTGTTTTTT

d_call: NA
j_call: TRBJ1-5
clone_size: NA
v_call: TRBV7-2
cdr3_aa: CASSLGPTAFDQPQHF
cdr3_nt: TGTGCCAGCAGCTTAGGGCCAACAGCCTTTGATCAGCCCCAGCATTTT

d_call: NA
j_call: TRBJ1-2
clone_size: NA
v_call: TRBV7-2
cdr3_aa: CASSLEAANNYGYTF
cdr3_nt: TGTGCCAGCAGCTTAGAGGCAGCTAATAACTATGGCTACACCTTC

d_call: TRBD2
j_call: TRBJ2-3
clone_size: once
v_call: TRBV10-3
cdr3_aa: CAISESRGLAMRDTQYF
cdr3_nt: TGTGCCATCAGTGAGTCCCGGGGACTAGCAATGAGAGATACGCAGTATTTT

d_call: NA
j_call: TRBJ2-5
clone_size: NA
v_call: TRBV27
cdr3_aa: CASSLVPPGLAARETQYF
cdr3_nt: TGTGCCAGCAGTTTAGTCCCCCCTGGGTTAGCGGCAAGGGAGACCCAGTACTTC

d_call: NA
j_call: TRBJ2-5
clone_size: NA
v_call: TRBV7-2
cdr3_aa: CASSLLPAQETQYF
cdr3_nt: TGTGCCAGCAGCTTATTACCAGCCCAAGAGACCCAGTACTTC

d_call: NA
j_call: TRBJ2-7
clone_size: NA
v_call: TRBV19
cdr3_aa: CASSIEQDLAYEQYF
cdr3_nt: TGTGCCAGTAGTATAGAACAGGACCTAGCCTACGAGCAGTACTTC

d_call: NA
j_call: TRBJ2-2
clone_size: NA
v_call: TRBV7-9
cdr3_aa: CASSLVQGNTGELFF
cdr3_nt: TGTGCCAGCAGCTTAGTACAGGGGAACACCGGGGAGCTGTTTTTT

d_call: NA
j_call: TRBJ2-2
clone_size: NA
v_call: TRBV5-6
cdr3_aa: CASSLPYTGELFF
cdr3_nt: TGTGCCAGCAGCTTGCCTTATACCGGGGAGCTGTTTTTT

d_call: TRBD1
j_call: TRBJ2-1
clone_size: NA
v_call: TRBV30
cdr3_aa: CAWSGTGIYNEQFF
cdr3_nt: TGTGCCTGGAGCGGGACAGGGATCTACAATGAGCAGTTCTTC

d_call: TRBD1
j_call: TRBJ1-1
clone_size: NA
v_call: TRBV5-1
cdr3_aa: CASRMGQGLMNTEAFF
cdr3_nt: TGCGCCAGCAGGATGGGACAGGGTTTAATGAACACTGAAGCTTTCTTT

d_call: NA
j_call: TRBJ2-2
clone_size: NA
v_call: TRBV30
cdr3_aa: CAWRLASGELFF
cdr3_nt: TGTGCCTGGAGGTTGGCCTCCGGGGAGCTGTTTTTT

d_call: TRBD2
j_call: TRBJ2-2
clone_size: NA
v_call: TRBV11-3
cdr3_aa: CASSPRTSGGAGELFF
cdr3_nt: TGTGCCAGCAGCCCGCGGACTAGCGGGGGGGCCGGGGAGCTGTTTTTT

d_call: NA
j_call: TRBJ1-1
clone_size: NA
v_call: TRBV6-5
cdr3_aa: CASSYSTQGNTEAFF
cdr3_nt: TGTGCCAGCAGTTACTCAACGCAGGGGAACACTGAAGCTTTCTTT

d_call: NA
j_call: TRBJ2-1
clone_size: NA
v_call: TRBV18
cdr3_aa: CASSPGFAPNEQFF
cdr3_nt: TGTGCCAGCTCACCGGGGTTCGCCCCCAATGAGCAGTTCTTC

d_call: NA
j_call: TRBJ2-3
clone_size: NA
v_call: TRBV5-1
cdr3_aa: CASIASGTGTDTQYF
cdr3_nt: TGCGCCAGCATAGCCTCCGGGACTGGGACAGATACGCAGTATTTT

d_call: TRBD2
j_call: TRBJ2-1
clone_size: few
v_call: TRBV5-4
cdr3_aa: CASSRGLAGEQFF
cdr3_nt: TGTGCCAGCAGCAGGGGACTAGCGGGAGAGCAGTTCTTC

d_call: NA
j_call: TRBJ1-6
clone_size: once
v_call: TRBV25-1
cdr3_aa: CASSGSSYNSPLHF
cdr3_nt: TGTGCCAGCAGTGGTAGCTCCTATAATTCACCCCTCCACTTT

d_call: TRBD1
j_call: TRBJ1-4
clone_size: NA
v_call: TRBV30
cdr3_aa: CAWNLGQAGDEKLFF
cdr3_nt: TGTGCCTGGAACCTTGGACAGGCCGGTGATGAAAAACTGTTTTTT

d_call: NA
j_call: TRBJ1-2
clone_size: NA
v_call: TRBV10-3
cdr3_aa: CAMRETVGGGYTF
cdr3_nt: TGTGCCATGAGGGAGACGGTAGGTGGCGGCTACACCTTC

d_call: NA
j_call: TRBJ2-1
clone_size: once
v_call: TRBV6-4
cdr3_aa: CASSDSQDVNNEQFF
cdr3_nt: TGTGCCAGCAGTGACTCCCAGGACGTCAACAATGAGCAGTTCTTC

d_call: TRBD2
j_call: TRBJ2-1
clone_size: NA
v_call: TRBV16
cdr3_aa: CASSQLGLVDDEQFF
cdr3_nt: TGTGCCAGCAGCCAATTGGGACTAGTAGACGATGAGCAGTTCTTC

d_call: NA
j_call: TRBJ2-1
clone_size: NA
v_call: TRBV2
cdr3_aa: CASLKGATSGMREQFF
cdr3_nt: TGTGCCAGCCTTAAGGGGGCTACGAGCGGGATGAGAGAGCAGTTCTTC

d_call: TRBD1
j_call: TRBJ1-5
clone_size: NA
v_call: TRBV4-1
cdr3_aa: CASSQFRGSNQPQHF
cdr3_nt: TGCGCCAGCAGCCAATTCAGGGGGAGCAATCAGCCCCAGCATTTT

d_call: TRBD1
j_call: TRBJ2-7
clone_size: NA
v_call: TRBV27
cdr3_aa: CASSLSIGQGFPYEQYF
cdr3_nt: TGTGCCAGCAGTTTATCGATAGGACAGGGATTCCCCTACGAGCAGTACTTC

d_call: NA
j_call: TRBJ1-1
clone_size: once
v_call: TRBV6-6
cdr3_aa: CASSEAFF
cdr3_nt: TGTGCCAGCAGTGAAGCTTTCTTT

d_call: TRBD1
j_call: TRBJ1-5
clone_size: few
v_call: TRBV6-1
cdr3_aa: CASDRGSQPQHF
cdr3_nt: TGTGCCAGCGACAGGGGTTCTCAGCCCCAGCATTTT

d_call: TRBD1
j_call: TRBJ1-1
clone_size: NA
v_call: TRBV6-1
cdr3_aa: CASSAPGQVSRNTEAFF
cdr3_nt: TGTGCCAGCAGTGCCCCCGGACAGGTCAGTCGAAACACTGAAGCTTTCTTT

d_call: NA
j_call: TRBJ2-1
clone_size: few
v_call: TRBV29-1
cdr3_aa: CSVGSSNNEQFF
cdr3_nt: TGCAGCGTTGGGTCTAGTAACAATGAGCAGTTCTTC

d_call: TRBD2
j_call: TRBJ2-7
clone_size: NA
v_call: TRBV6-1
cdr3_aa: CASSSPREGSEQYF
cdr3_nt: TGTGCCAGCAGTTCCCCCAGGGAGGGTAGCGAGCAGTACTTC

d_call: NA
j_call: TRBJ1-2
clone_size: NA
v_call: TRBV6-5
cdr3_aa: CASSYSGSNYGYTF
cdr3_nt: TGTGCCAGCAGTTACTCGGGATCTAACTATGGCTACACCTTC

d_call: NA
j_call: TRBJ1-4
clone_size: NA
v_call: TRBV5-6
cdr3_aa: CASSLVKDMYNEKLFF
cdr3_nt: TGTGCCAGCAGCTTGGTCAAGGACATGTATAATGAAAAACTGTTTTTT

d_call: NA
j_call: TRBJ1-1
clone_size: NA
v_call: TRBV5-1
cdr3_aa: CASSGPRTEAFF
cdr3_nt: TGCGCCAGCAGTGGGCCCCGCACTGAAGCTTTCTTT

d_call: TRBD2
j_call: TRBJ2-7
clone_size: NA
v_call: TRBV5-1
cdr3_aa: CASSLVLAGHYEQYF
cdr3_nt: TGCGCCAGCAGCTTGGTTCTAGCGGGCCACTACGAGCAGTACTTC